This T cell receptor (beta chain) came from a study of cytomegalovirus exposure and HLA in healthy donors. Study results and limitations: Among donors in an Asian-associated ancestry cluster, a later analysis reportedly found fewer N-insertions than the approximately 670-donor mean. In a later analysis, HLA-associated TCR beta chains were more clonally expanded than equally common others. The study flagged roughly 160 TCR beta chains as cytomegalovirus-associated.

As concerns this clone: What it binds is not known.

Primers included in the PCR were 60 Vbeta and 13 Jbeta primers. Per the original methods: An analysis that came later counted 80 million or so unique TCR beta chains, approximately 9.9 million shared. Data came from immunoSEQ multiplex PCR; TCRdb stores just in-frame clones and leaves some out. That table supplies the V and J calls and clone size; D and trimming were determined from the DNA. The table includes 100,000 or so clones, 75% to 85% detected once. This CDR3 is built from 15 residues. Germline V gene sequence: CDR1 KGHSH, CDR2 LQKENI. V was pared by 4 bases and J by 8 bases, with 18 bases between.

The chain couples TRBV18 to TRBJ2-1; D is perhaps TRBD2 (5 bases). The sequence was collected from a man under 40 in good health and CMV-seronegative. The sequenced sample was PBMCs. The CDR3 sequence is CASSRSGGLVDEQFF. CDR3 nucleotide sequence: TGTGCCAGCTCACGGAGCGGCGGGCTAGTCGATGAGCAGTTCTTC. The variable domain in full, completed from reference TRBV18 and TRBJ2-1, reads NAGVMQNPRHLVRRRGQEARLRCSPMKGHSHVYWYRQLPEEGLKFMVYLQKENIIDESGMPKERFSAEFPKEGPSILRIQQVVRGDSAAYFCASSRSGGLVDEQFFGPGTRLTVL.